One TCR beta chain is described in this entry. Its target is not known. Only in-frame clones appear in the TCRdb table, and some are missing; sequencing was by immunoSEQ multiplex PCR. The data show 37,000 or so clones, about four fifths seen once. The data were obtained in a study of PD-L1 blockade in urothelial cancer. As for the study in general: At 3 weeks after treatment start (second dose) and again at 6 weeks, blood was analyzed. Median blood clonality was roughly 0.078, with around 83,000 unique TCRs. Whole-study findings and limits: The study found that durable-benefit patients expanded tumor-associated blood clones more at 3 weeks.

The source is a man aged 60 to 69 with urothelial cancer. The specimen comprised PBMCs, sampled around atezolizumab (anti-PD-L1) treatment.

The chain's CDR3 is CATSTHTGELFF. Written as DNA, the CDR3 is TGTGCCACCAGCACTCACACCGGGGAGCTGTTTTTT. V usage is TRBV15 and J usage is TRBJ2-2; D is uncertain. Trimming pared 4 bases from V and 3 bases from J, leaving 3 bases between. The CDR3 is 12 residues long. Germline CDR1 LNHNV, CDR2 YYDKDF (reference sequence). Using reference TRBV15 and TRBJ2-2 for the parts outside the CDR3, the full variable domain is DAMVIQNPRYQVTQFGKPVTLSCSQTLNHNVMYWYQQKSSQAPKLLFHYYDKDFNNEADTPDNFQSRRPNTSFCFLDIRSPGLGDTAMYLCATSTHTGELFFGEGSRLTVL.